Listed below are T cell receptor beta chains from one sample, sequenced in a study of blood T cell repertoires in COVID-19. Assay: immunoSEQ multiplex PCR; the TCRdb copy retains only in-frame clones and omits some. The sample holds approximately 470,000 clones, about nine tenths seen once. The sample was PBMCs or T cells enriched from blood (not recorded which). The receptors derive from a woman aged 18-29 years who had recovered from COVID-19. CDR3s leave out the opening cysteine and the closing phenylalanine or tryptophan. The order of the fields is CDR3 protein, J gene, V gene, clone size, CDR3 length. Size is stated for part of the rows, as once, few or many counts, or as a class when the clone is expanded.

CDR3 protein: ASSQDGGDYGYT
J gene: TRBJ1-2
V gene: TRBV3-1/TRBV3-2
clone size: NA
CDR3 length: 12

CDR3 protein: ASSMGGLFYGYT
J gene: TRBJ1-2
V gene: TRBV19
clone size: NA
CDR3 length: 12

CDR3 protein: ASSLVDRTYNEQF
J gene: TRBJ2-1
V gene: TRBV5-4
clone size: NA
CDR3 length: 13

CDR3 protein: ASSEGPPGYT
J gene: TRBJ1-2
V gene: TRBV6-1
clone size: NA
CDR3 length: 10

CDR3 protein: ASSLVGGTGTGAYEQY
J gene: TRBJ2-7
V gene: TRBV11-2
clone size: NA
CDR3 length: 16

CDR3 protein: ASSPTPLYEQY
J gene: TRBJ2-7
V gene: TRBV7-2
clone size: NA
CDR3 length: 11

CDR3 protein: ASSLSTGGNSPLH
J gene: TRBJ1-6
V gene: TRBV5-4
clone size: NA
CDR3 length: 13

CDR3 protein: ASREDSASTDTQY
J gene: TRBJ2-3
V gene: TRBV2
clone size: NA
CDR3 length: 13

CDR3 protein: ASSPPPEGGPNTEAF
J gene: TRBJ1-1
V gene: TRBV28
clone size: NA
CDR3 length: 15

CDR3 protein: ATSRVNEKLF
J gene: TRBJ1-4
V gene: TRBV15
clone size: NA
CDR3 length: 10

CDR3 protein: ASSLDRADYGYT
J gene: TRBJ1-2
V gene: TRBV5-5
clone size: NA
CDR3 length: 12

CDR3 protein: ATADNLGAMGQPQH
J gene: TRBJ1-5
V gene: TRBV19
clone size: once
CDR3 length: 14

CDR3 protein: ATSGSGNTIY
J gene: TRBJ1-3
V gene: TRBV6-5
clone size: NA
CDR3 length: 10

CDR3 protein: ASGVAGSGYT
J gene: TRBJ1-2
V gene: TRBV28
clone size: NA
CDR3 length: 10

CDR3 protein: ASSFQLLNPGSPLH
J gene: TRBJ1-6
V gene: TRBV6-5
clone size: NA
CDR3 length: 14

CDR3 protein: ASSLAPSNQPQH
J gene: TRBJ1-5
V gene: TRBV7-2
clone size: NA
CDR3 length: 12

CDR3 protein: ASGSQETQY
J gene: TRBJ2-5
V gene: TRBV12-5
clone size: once
CDR3 length: 9

CDR3 protein: ASSLAQGPYNSPLH
J gene: TRBJ1-6
V gene: TRBV5-8
clone size: few
CDR3 length: 14

CDR3 protein: ASSVGQGATQNYGYT
J gene: TRBJ1-2
V gene: TRBV2
clone size: NA
CDR3 length: 15

CDR3 protein: ASSLSPGGDTIY
J gene: TRBJ1-3
V gene: TRBV7-6
clone size: NA
CDR3 length: 12

CDR3 protein: ASSSTGTGADTQY
J gene: TRBJ2-3
V gene: TRBV5-6
clone size: NA
CDR3 length: 13

CDR3 protein: ASSESVAPGEQF
J gene: TRBJ2-1
V gene: TRBV10-1
clone size: NA
CDR3 length: 12